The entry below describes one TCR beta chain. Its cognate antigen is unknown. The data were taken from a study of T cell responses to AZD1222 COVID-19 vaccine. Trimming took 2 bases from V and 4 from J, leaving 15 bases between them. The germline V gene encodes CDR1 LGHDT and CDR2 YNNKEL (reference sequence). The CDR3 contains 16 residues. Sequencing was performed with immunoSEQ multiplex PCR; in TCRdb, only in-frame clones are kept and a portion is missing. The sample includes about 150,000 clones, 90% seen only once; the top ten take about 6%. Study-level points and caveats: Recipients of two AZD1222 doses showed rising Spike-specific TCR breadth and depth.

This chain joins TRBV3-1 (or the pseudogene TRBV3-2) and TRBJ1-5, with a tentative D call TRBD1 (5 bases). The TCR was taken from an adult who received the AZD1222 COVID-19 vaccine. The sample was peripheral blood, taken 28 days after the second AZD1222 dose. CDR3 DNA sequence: TGTGCCAGCAGCCAAACACCGGGACCGACTAATCAGCCCCAGCATTTT. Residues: CASSQTPGPTNQPQHF.